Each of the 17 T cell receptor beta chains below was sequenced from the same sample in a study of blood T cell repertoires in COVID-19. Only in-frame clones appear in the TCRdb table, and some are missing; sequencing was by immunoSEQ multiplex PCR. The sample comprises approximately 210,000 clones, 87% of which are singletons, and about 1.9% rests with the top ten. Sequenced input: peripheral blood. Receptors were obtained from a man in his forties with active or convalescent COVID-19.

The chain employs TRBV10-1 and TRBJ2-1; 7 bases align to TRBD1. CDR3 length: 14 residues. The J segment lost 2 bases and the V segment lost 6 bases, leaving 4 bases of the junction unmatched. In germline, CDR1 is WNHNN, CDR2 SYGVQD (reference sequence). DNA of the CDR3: TGCGCCAGCAGCCGGGACAGCGCCTACAATGAGCAGTTCTTC. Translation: CASSRDSAYNEQFF.

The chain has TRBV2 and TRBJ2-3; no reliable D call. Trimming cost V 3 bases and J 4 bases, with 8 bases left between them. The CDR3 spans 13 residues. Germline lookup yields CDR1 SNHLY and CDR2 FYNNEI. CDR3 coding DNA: TGTGCCAGCAGTGACTCCAGCGCAGATACGCAGTATTTT. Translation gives CASSDSSADTQYF.

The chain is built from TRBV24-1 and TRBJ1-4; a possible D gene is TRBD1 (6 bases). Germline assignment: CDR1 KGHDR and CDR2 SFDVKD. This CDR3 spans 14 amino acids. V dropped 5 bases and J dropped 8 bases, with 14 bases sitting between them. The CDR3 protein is CATSGRGGEEKLFF. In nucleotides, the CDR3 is TGTGCCACCAGTGGGAGAGGGGGGGAAGAAAAACTGTTTTTT.

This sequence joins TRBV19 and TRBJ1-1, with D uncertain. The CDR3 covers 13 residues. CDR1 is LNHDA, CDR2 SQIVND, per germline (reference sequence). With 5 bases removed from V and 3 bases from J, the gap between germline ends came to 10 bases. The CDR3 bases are TGTGCCAGTAGTTATCAGGTTTACACTGAAGCTTTCTTT. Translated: CASSYQVYTEAFF.

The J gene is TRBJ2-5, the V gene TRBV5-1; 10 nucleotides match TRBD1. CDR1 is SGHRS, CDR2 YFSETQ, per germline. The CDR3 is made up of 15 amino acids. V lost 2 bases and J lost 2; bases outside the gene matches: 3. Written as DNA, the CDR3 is TGCGCCAGCAGCTTCCGGGACAGGGGACAAGAGACCCAGTACTTC. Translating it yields CASSFRDRGQETQYF.

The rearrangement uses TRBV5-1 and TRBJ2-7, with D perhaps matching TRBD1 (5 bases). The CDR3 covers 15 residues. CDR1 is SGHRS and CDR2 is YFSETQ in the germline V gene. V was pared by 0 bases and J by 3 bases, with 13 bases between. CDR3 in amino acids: CASSLEGRANYEQYF. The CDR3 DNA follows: TGCGCCAGCAGCTTGGAGGGCAGGGCGAACTACGAGCAGTACTTC. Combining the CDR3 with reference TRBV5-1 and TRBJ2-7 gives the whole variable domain KAGVTQTPRYLIKTRGQQVTLSCSPISGHRSVSWYQQTPGQGLQFLFEYFSETQRNKGNFPGRFSGRQFSNSRSEMNVSTLELGDSALYLCASSLEGRANYEQYFGPGTRLTVT.

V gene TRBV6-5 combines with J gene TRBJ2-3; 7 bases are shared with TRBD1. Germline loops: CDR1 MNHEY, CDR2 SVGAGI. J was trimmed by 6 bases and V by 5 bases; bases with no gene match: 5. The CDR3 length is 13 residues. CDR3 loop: CASSRPQGDTQYF. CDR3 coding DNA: TGTGCCAGCAGTCGTCCACAGGGGGATACGCAGTATTTT.

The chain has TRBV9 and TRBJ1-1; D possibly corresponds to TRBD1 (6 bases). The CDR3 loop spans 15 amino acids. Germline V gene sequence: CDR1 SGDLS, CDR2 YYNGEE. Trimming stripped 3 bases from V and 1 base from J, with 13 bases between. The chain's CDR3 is CASSASGAQNTEAFF. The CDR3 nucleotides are TGTGCCAGCAGCGCCTCAGGGGCACAGAACACTGAAGCTTTCTTT. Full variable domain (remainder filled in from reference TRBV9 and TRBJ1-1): DSGVTQTPKHLITATGQRVTLRCSPRSGDLSVYWYQQSLDQGLQFLIQYYNGEERAKGNILERFSAQQFPDLHSELNLSSLELGDSALYFCASSASGAQNTEAFFGQGTRLTVV.

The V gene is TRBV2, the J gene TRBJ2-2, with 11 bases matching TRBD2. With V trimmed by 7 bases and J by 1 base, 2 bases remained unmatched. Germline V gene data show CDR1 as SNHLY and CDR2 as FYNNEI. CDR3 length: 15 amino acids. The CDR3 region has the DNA TGTGCCAGCACCGGGACTAGCGGGAACACCGGGGAGCTGTTTTTT. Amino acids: CASTGTSGNTGELFF.

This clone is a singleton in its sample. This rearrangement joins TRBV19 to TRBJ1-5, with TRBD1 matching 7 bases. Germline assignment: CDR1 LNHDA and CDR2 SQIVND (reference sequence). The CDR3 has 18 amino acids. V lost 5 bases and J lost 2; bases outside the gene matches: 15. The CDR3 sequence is CASSPQIIQGTGNQPQHF. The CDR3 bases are TGTGCCAGTAGTCCCCAAATTATACAGGGGACCGGCAATCAGCCCCAGCATTTT.

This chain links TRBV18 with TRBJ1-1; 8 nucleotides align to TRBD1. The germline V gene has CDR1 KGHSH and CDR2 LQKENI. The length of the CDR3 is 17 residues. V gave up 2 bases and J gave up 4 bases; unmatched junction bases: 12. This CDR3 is CASSPKRAGGSSTEAFF. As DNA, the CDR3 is TGTGCCAGCTCACCAAAGAGGGCAGGGGGCAGCAGCACTGAAGCTTTCTTT.

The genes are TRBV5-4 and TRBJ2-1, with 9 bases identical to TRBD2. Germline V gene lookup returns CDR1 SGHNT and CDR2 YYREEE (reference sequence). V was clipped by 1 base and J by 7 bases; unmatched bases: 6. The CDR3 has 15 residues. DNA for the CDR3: TGTGCCAGCAGCTTGTATAGCGGGGGAGAAAATGAGCAGTTCTTC. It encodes CASSLYSGGENEQFF.

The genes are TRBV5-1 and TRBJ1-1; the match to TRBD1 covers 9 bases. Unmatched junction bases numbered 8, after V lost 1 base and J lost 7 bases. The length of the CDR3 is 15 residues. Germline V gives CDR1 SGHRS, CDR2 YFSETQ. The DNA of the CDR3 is TGCGCCAGCAGCTTGAAACAGGGGGCTGGGGATGAAGCTTTCTTT. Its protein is CASSLKQGAGDEAFF.

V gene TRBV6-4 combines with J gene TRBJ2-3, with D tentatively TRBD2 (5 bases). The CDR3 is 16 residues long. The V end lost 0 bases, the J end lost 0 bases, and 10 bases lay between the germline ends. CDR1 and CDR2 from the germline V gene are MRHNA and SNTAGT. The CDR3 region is CASSDSPLVSTDTQYF. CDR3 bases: TGTGCCAGCAGTGACTCGCCACTAGTTAGCACAGATACGCAGTATTTT.

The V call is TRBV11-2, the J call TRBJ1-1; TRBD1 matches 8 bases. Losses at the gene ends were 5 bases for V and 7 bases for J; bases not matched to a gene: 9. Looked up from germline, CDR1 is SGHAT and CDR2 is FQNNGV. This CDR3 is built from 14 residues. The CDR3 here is CASSRRTGIHEAFF. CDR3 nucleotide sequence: TGTGCCAGCAGCCGCAGGACAGGGATCCATGAAGCTTTCTTT. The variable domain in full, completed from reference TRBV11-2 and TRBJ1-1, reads EAGVAQSPRYKIIEKRQSVAFWCNPISGHATLYWYQQILGQGPKLLIQFQNNGVVDDSQLPKDRFSAERLKGVDSTLKIQPAKLEDSAVYLCASSRRTGIHEAFFGQGTRLTVV.

The CDR3 here is CASSQVFETSGIPIYARTDTQYF. DNA of the CDR3: TGTGCCAGCAGCCAAGTGTTCGAGACTAGCGGGATTCCAATATACGCCCGCACAGATACGCAGTATTTT. The chain is built from TRBV3-1 (or the pseudogene TRBV3-2) and TRBJ2-3, with TRBD2 matching 11 bases. Germline values: CDR1 LGHDT, CDR2 YNNKEL (reference sequence). Trimming cost V 1 base and J 1 base; bases outside gene matches: 22. CDR3 length equals 23 residues.

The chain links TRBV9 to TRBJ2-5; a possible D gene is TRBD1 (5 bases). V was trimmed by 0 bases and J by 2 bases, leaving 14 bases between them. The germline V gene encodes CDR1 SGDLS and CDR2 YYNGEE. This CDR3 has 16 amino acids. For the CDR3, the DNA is TGTGCCAGCAGCGTAGGTAGGGGCCTCAAACAAGAGACCCAGTACTTC. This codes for CASSVGRGLKQETQYF.